Detailed here is one TCR beta chain. The sample is drawn from a study of blood T cell repertoires in COVID-19. The V end was cut by 1 base, the J end by 6 bases, with 6 bases between. Germline V gene lookup returns CDR1 SEHNR and CDR2 FQNEAQ (reference sequence). The CDR3 spans 13 residues. The table came from immunoSEQ multiplex PCR; TCRdb's copy has only in-frame clones and leaves some out. The data hold 150,000 to 200,000 clones, with roughly three quarters observed a single time. The source material was peripheral blood. The source is a woman aged 40 to 50 with COVID-19, enrolled during active disease. The chain recombines TRBV7-9 with TRBJ1-4, with D unresolved. The chain's CDR3 is CASSLGEDEKLFF. CDR3 nucleotide sequence: TGTGCCAGCAGCTTAGGGGAGGATGAAAAACTGTTTTTT.